The present T cell receptor (beta chain) was sequenced within a study of T cell responses to AZD1222 COVID-19 vaccine. Trimming pared 3 bases from V and 4 bases from J, leaving 9 bases between. CDR1 is MRHNA, CDR2 SNTAGT, per germline. This CDR3 contains 13 residues. With respect to this clone: Antigen specificity is unknown.

Pooling of second doses given at about 4 or about 12 weeks was done. The table came from immunoSEQ multiplex PCR; TCRdb's copy has only in-frame clones and leaves some out. The sample carries 50,000 or so clones, 89% recorded once. Study-wide results and caveats: Clonal diversity may have been underestimated, and the donors were mostly white British, with more females than males.

This rearrangement joins TRBV6-4 to TRBJ1-2; D is undetermined. The source was peripheral blood, collected 28 days after the second AZD1222 dose. This clonotype originated in an adult who received the AZD1222 COVID-19 vaccine. CDR3 sequence (DNA): TGTGCCAGCAGTGAAGGAGAAGGCTATGGCTACACCTTC. This encodes CASSEGEGYGYTF.